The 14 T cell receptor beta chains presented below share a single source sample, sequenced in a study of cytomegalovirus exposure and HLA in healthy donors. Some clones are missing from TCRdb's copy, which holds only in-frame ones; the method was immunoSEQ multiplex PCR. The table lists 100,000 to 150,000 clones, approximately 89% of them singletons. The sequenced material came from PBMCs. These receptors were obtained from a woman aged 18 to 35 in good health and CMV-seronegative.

The DNA for the CDR3 is TGTGCCAGCGACTGGGGACAGGGGTACACTGAAGCTTTCTTT. It encodes CASDWGQGYTEAFF. The genes are TRBV6-1 and TRBJ1-1; 10 positions agree with TRBD1. The CDR3 has 14 amino acids. Trimming cost V 8 bases and J 3 bases; bases outside gene matches: 6. Germline V gives CDR1 MNHNS, CDR2 SASEGT.

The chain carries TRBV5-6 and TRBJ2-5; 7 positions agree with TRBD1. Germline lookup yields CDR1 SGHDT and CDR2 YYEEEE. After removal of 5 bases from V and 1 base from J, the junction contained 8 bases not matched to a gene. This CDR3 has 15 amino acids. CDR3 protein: CASSTARGTQETQYF. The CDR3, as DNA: TGTGCCAGCAGTACAGCCAGGGGGACCCAAGAGACCCAGTACTTC.

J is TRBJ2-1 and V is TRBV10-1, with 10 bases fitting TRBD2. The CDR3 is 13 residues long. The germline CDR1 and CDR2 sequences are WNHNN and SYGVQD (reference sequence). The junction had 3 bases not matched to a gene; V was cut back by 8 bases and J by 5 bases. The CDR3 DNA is TGCGCCAGCGGACTAGCGGCGGACAATGAGCAGTTCTTC. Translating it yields CASGLAADNEQFF.

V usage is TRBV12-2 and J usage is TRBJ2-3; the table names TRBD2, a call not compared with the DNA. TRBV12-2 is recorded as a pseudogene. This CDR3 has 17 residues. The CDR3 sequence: CASHLEGGRRFTDTQYF. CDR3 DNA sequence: TGTGCAAGCCACCTAGAAGGTGGCAGAAGATTCACAGATACGCAGTATTTT.

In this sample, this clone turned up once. CDR3 in amino acids: CASSLVRRGLSETQYF. The DNA for the CDR3 is TGTGCCAGCAGCTTAGTGCGCAGGGGGCTCTCAGAGACCCAGTACTTC. The chain has TRBV11-2 and TRBJ2-5; 8 bases fit TRBD1. CDR3 length: 16 residues. The junction had 8 bases not matched to a gene; V was cut back by 1 base and J by 4 bases. Germline CDR1 reads SGHAT; CDR2 reads FQNNGV.

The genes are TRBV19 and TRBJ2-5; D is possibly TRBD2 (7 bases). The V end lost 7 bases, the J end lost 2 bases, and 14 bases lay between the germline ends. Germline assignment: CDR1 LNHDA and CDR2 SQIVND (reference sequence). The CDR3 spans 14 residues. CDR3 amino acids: CASKLRGGQETQYF. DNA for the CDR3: TGTGCCAGTAAGCTTAGGGGGGGGCAAGAGACCCAGTACTTC.

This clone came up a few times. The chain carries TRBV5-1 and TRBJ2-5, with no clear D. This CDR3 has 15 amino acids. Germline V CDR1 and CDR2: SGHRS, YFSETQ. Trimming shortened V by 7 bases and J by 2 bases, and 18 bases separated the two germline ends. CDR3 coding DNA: TGCGCCAGCCACGATAGACACGCGAAACAAGAGACCCAGTACTTC. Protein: CASHDRHAKQETQYF.

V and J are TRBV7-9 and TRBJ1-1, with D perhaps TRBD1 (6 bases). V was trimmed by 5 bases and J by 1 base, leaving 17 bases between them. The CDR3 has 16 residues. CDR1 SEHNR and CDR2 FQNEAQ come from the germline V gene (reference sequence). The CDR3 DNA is TGTGCCAGCAGCCTCCGACCCAGGGGCCCGAACACTGAAGCTTTCTTT. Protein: CASSLRPRGPNTEAFF.

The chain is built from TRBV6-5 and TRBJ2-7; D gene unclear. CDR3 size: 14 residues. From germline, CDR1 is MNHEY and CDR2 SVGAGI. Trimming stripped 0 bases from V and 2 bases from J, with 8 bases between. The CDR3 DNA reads TGTGCCAGCAGTTACTCGCTTAGCACCTACGAGCAGTACTTC. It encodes CASSYSLSTYEQYF.

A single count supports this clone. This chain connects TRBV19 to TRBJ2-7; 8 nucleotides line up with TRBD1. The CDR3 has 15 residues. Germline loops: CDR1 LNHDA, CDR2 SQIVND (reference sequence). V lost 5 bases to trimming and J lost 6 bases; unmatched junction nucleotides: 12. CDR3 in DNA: TGTGCCAGTAGTTCGCCAGGACAGGGCATCTCCGAGCAGTACTTC. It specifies CASSSPGQGISEQYF.

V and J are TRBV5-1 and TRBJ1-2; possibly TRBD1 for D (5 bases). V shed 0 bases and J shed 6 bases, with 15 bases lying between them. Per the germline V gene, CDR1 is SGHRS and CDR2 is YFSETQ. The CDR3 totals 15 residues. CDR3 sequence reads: CASSLAQGSRDGYTF. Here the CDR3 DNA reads TGCGCCAGCAGCTTGGCCCAGGGTAGCAGAGATGGCTACACCTTC.

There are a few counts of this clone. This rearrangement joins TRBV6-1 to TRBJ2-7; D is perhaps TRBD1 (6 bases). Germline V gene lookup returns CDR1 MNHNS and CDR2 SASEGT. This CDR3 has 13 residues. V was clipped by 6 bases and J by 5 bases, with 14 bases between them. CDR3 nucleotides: TGTGCCAGCAGGAAACAGGGTTTGCACGAGCAGTACTTC. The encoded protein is CASRKQGLHEQYF.

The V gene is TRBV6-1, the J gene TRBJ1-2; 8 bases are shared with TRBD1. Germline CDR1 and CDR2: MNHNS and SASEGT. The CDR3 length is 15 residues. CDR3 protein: CATDRQGIIIYGYTF. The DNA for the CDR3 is TGTGCTACCGATCGACAGGGGATAATCATCTATGGCTACACCTTC.

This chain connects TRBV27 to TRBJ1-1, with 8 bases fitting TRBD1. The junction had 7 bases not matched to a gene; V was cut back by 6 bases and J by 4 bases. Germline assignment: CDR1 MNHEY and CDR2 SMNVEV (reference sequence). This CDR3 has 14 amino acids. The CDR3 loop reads CASSRTGSSTEAFF. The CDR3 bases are TGTGCCAGCAGCCGGACAGGGTCGAGCACTGAAGCTTTCTTT.